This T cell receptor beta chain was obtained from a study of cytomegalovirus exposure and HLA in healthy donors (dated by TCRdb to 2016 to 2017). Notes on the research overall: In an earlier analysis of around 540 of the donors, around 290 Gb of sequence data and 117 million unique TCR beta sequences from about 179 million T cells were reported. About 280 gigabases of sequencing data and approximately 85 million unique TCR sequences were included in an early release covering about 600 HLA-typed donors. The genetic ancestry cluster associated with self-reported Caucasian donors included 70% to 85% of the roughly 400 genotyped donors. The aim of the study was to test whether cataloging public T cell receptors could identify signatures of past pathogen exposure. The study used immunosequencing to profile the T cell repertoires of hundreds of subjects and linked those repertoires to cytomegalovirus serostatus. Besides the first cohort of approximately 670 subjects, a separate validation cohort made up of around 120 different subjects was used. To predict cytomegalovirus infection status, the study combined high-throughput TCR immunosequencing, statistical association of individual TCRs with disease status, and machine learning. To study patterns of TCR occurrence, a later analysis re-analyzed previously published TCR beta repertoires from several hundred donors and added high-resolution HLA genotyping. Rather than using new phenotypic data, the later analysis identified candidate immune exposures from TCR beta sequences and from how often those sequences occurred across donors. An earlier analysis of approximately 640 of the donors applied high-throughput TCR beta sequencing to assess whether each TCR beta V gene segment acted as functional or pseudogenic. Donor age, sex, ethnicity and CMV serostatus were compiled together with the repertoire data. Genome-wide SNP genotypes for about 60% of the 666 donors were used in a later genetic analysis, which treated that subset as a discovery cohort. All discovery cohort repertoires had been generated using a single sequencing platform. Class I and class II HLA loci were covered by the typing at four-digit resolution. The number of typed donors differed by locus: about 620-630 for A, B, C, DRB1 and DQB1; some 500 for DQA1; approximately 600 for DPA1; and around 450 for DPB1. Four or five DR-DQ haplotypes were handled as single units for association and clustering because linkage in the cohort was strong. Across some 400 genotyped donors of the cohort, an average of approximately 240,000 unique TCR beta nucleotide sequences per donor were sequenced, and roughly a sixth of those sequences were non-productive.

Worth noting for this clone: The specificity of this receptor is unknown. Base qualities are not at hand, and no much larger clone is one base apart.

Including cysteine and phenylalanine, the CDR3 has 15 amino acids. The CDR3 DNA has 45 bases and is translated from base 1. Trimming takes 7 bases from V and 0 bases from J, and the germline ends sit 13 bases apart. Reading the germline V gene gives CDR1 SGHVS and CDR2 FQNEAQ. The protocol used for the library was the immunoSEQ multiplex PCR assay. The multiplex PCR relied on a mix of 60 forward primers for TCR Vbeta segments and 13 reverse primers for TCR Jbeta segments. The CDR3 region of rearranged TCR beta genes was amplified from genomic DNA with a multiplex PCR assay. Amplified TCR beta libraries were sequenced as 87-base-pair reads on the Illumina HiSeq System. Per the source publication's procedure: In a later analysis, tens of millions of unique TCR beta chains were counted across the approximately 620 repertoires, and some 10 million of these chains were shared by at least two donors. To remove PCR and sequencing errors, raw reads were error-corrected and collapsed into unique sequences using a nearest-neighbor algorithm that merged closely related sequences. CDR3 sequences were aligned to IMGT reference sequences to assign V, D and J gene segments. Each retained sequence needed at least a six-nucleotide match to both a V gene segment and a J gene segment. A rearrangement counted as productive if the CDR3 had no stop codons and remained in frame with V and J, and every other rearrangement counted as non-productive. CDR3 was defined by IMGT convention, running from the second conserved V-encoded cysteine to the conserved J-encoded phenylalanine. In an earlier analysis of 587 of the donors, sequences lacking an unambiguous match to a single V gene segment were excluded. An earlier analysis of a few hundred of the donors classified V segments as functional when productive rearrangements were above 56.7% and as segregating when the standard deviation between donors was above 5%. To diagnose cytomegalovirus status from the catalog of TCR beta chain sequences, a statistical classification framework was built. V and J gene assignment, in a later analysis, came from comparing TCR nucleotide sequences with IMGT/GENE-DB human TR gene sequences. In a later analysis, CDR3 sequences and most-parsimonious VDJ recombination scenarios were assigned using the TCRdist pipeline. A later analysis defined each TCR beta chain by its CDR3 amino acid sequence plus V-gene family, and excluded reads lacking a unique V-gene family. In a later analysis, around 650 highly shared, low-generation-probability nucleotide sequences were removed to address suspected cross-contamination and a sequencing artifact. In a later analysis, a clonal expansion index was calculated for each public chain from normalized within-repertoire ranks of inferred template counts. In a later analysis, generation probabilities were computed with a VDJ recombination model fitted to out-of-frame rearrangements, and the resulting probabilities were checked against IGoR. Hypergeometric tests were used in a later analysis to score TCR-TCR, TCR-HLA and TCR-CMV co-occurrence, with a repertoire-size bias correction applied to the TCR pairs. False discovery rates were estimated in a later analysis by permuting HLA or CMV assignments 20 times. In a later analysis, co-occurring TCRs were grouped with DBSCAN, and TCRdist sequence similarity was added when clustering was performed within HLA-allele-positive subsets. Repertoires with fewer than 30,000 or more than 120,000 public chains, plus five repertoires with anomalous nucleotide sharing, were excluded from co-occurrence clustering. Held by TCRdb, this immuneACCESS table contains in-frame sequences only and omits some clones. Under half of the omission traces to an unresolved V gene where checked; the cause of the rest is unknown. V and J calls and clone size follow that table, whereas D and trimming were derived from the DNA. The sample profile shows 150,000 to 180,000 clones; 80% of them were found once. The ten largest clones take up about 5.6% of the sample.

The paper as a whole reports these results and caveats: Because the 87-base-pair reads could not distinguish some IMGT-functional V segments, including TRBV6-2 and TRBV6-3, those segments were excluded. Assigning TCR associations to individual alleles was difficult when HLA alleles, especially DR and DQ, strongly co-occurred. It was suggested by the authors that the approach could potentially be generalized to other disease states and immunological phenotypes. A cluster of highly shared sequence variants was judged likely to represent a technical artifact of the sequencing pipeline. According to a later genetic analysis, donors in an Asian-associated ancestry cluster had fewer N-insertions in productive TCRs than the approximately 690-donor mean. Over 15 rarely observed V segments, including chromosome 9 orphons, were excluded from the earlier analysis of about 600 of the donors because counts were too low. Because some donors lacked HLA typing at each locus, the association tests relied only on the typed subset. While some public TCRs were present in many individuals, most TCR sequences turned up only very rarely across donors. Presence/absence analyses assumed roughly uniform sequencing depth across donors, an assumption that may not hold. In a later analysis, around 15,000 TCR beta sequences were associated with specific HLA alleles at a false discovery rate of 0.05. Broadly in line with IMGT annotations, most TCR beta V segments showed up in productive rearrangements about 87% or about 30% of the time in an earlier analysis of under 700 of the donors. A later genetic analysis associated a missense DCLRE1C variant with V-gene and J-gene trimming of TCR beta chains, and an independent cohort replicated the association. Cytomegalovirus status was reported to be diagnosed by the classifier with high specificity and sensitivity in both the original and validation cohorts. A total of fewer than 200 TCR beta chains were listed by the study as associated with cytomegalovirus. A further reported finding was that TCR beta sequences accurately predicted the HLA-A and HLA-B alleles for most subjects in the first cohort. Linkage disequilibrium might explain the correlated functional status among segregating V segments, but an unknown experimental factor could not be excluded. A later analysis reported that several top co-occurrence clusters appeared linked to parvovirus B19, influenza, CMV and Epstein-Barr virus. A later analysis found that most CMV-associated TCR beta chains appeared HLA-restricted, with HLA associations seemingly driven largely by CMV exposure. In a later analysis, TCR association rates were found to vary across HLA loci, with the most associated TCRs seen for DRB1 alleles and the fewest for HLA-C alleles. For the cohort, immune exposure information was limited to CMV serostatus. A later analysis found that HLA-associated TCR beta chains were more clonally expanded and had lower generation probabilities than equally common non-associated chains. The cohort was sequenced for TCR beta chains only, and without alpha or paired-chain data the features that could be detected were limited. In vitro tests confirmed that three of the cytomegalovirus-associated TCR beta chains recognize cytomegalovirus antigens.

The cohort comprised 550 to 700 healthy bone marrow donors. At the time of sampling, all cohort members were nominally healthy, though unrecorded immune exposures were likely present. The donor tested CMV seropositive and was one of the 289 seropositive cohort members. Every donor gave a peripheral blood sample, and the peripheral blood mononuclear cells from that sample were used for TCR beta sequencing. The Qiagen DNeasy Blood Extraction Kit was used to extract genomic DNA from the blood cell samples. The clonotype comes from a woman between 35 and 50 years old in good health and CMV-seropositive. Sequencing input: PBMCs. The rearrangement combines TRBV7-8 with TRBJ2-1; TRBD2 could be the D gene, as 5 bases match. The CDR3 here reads CASTVRGDSYNEQFF. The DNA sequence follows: TGTGCCAGCACCGTCCGGGGAGACTCCTACAATGAGCAGTTCTTC.